The rows below give T cell receptor beta chains drawn from one sample of a study of regulatory T cells in long-lasting Graves disease. In TCRdb, the multiplex PCR reads were re-called with MiXCR into one record per CDR3 protein. Of approximately 360,000 distinct CDR3 sequences in the sample, approximately 25% were seen once. The source material was peripheral blood mononuclear cells (PBMCs), sampled when the disease was refractory, from a patient treated with antithyroid drugs. These receptors came from a woman aged 40 to 49 with Graves disease. The CDR3 runs from the conserved cysteine through the conserved F or W. A D gene is named only where the DNA matches it firmly. Size values are once, few and many counts, or a class for expanded clones, and some rows have none.

.,TRBV7-3,TRBJ2-2,.,TGTGCCAGCAGCTTAAACCCCCAGGGGCTGAGCACCGGGGAGCTGTTTTTT,CASSLNPQGLSTGELFF
many,TRBV28,TRBJ1-2,TRBD1,TGTGCCAGCACCTTCCGGGACAGGCTCGGATATGGCTACACCTTC,CASTFRDRLGYGYTF
few,TRBV28,TRBJ2-3,.,TGTGCCAGCAGCAGACAACTCACAGATACGCAGTATTTT,CASSRQLTDTQYF
many,TRBV28,TRBJ2-5,.,TGTGCCAGCAGTCGGGTTCGGGAGACCCAGTACTTC,CASSRVRETQYF
few,TRBV7-9,TRBJ2-3,TRBD2,TGTGCCAGCAGCCCCGGGACTAGCGTTAATACGCAGTATTTT,CASSPGTSVNTQYF
many,TRBV28,TRBJ1-1,.,TGTGCCAGCAGTTTGAAGTTAGACATCAGTTGGAACGCTGAAGCTTTCTTT,CASSLKLDISWNAEAFF
few,TRBV19,TRBJ1-2,.,TGTGCCAGTAGTACCGGGGGGCGGCGAGGAAGCGGCTACACCTTC,CASSTGGRRGSGYTF
many,TRBV9,TRBJ2-2,.,TGTGCCAGCAGCGTAGCTACCGGGGAGCTGTTTTTT,CASSVATGELFF
.,TRBV5-1,TRBJ2-3,.,TGTGCCAGCAGCTTACAAGGCACAGATACGCAGTATTTT,CASSLQGTDTQYF
many,TRBV20-1,TRBJ2-5,.,TGCAGTGCCCGCCCCGGACCTAGACGGTACTTC,CSARPGPRRYF
many,TRBV28,TRBJ1-2,.,TGTGCCAGCAGTTTAGTCGGGAGGGGGTTCGAGGGCTACACCTTC,CASSLVGRGFEGYTF
few,TRBV7-9,TRBJ1-1,.,TGTGCCAGCAGCTTAGTACGCGGTGAAGCTTTCTTT,CASSLVRGEAFF
many,TRBV20-1,TRBJ2-2,TRBD2,TGCAGTGCTAGAGACCCAGGACTAGCGGGAGCCGGGGAGCTGTTTTTT,CSARDPGLAGAGELFF
few,TRBV20-1,TRBJ2-5,TRBD2,TGCAGTGCCCCCCCCTTCCCGGCTAGCGGGAGTGGGACCCAGTACTTC,CSAPPFPASGSGTQYF
many,TRBV2,TRBJ1-4,TRBD1,TGTGCCAGCAGGAACAGGGGCCTTAATGAAAAACTGTTTTTT,CASRNRGLNEKLFF
few,TRBV6-5,TRBJ1-1,.,TGTGCCAGCAGTTACTCGGTCGGGGCTGTCACTGAAGCTTTCTTT,CASSYSVGAVTEAFF
few,TRBV20-1,TRBJ1-1,.,TGCAGTGCTAGAGGCCAACAGAAATCCCCAGGACGATCTTTCTTT,CSARGQQKSPGRSFF
few,TRBV7-9,TRBJ1-1,.,TGTGCCAGCAGCTCCTACCGGGGTGGCACTGAAGCTTTCTTT,CASSSYRGGTEAFF
many,TRBV10-3,TRBJ2-7,.,TGTGCCATCAGCCCGTCCCCCTCCTACGAGCAGTACTTC,CAISPSPSYEQYF
many,TRBV12-3/TRBV12-4,TRBJ2-7,TRBD1,TGTGCCAGCAGGTCGGGGACAGGGTACCACGAGCAGTACTTC,CASRSGTGYHEQYF
many,TRBV25-1,TRBJ2-7,.,TGTGCCAGCAGTGAATGGGGGGATACCTACGAGCAGTACTTC,CASSEWGDTYEQYF
many,TRBV28,TRBJ1-2,TRBD1,TGTGCCAGCAGTTACATCTCAGGGGGCTATGGCTACACCTTC,CASSYISGGYGYTF
many,TRBV6-2/TRBV6-3,TRBJ1-5,.,TGTGCCAGCAGTGAAGGGAGGCCCCAGCCCCAGCATTTT,CASSEGRPQPQHF
.,TRBV11-2,TRBJ2-1,TRBD1,TGTGCCAGCAGCCCACAGCCGGGACAGGGCAATGAGCAGTTCTTC,CASSPQPGQGNEQFF
.,TRBV13,TRBJ2-1,.,TGTGCCAGCAGCTTACGGGGCAAGACCTACAATGAGCAGTTCTTC,CASSLRGKTYNEQFF
many,TRBV7-3,TRBJ2-7,TRBD2,TGTGCCAGCAGCTTTGCCAGCGGGATCTCCTACGAGCAGTACTTC,CASSFASGISYEQYF
many,TRBV27,TRBJ2-7,.,TGTGCCAGCAGTTATGAGGCCGGCTTTACCTACGAGCAGTACTTC,CASSYEAGFTYEQYF
.,TRBV18,TRBJ2-5,.,TGTGCCAGCTCACCGCCGGGTTTAGAGACCCAGTACTTC,CASSPPGLETQYF